Each of the 3 T cell receptor beta chains below was sequenced from the same sample in a study of blood T cell repertoires in COVID-19. TCRdb keeps only in-frame clones here, not all; method: immunoSEQ multiplex PCR. The sample yields 200,000 to 250,000 clones, roughly 84% seen once. Sequencing was done on a sample of peripheral blood. The receptor set was obtained from a woman in her sixties or seventies who had recovered from COVID-19.

Written as DNA, the CDR3 is TGTGCCAGCAGTGAAGCTCGCAGGGGCAACGCTGAAGCTTTCTTT. Its protein product is CASSEARRGNAEAFF. The chain carries TRBV2 and TRBJ1-1; a possible D gene is TRBD1 (6 bases). The CDR3 runs 15 residues. Trimming took 0 bases from V and 6 from J, leaving 14 bases between them. Looked up from germline, CDR1 is SNHLY and CDR2 is FYNNEI.

The V call is TRBV9, the J call TRBJ2-6; 10 bases are shared with TRBD2. The CDR3 is 16 amino acids. Germline lookup yields CDR1 SGDLS and CDR2 YYNGEE. The V segment lost 10 bases and the J segment 0 bases; nucleotides outside the gene matches: 7. CDR3 coding DNA: TGTGCCGCCCTAGCGGGGGCTCTCTCTGGGGCCAACGTCCTGACTTTC. It translates to CAALAGALSGANVLTF.

This clone was detected only a few times. As DNA, the CDR3 is TGTGCCAGCAGCCAGGGGGAAACTGAAGCTTTCTTT. Protein: CASSQGETEAFF. The V call is TRBV11-3, the J call TRBJ1-1; 7 positions agree with TRBD1. The CDR3 loop spans 12 amino acids. Germline V gene data show CDR1 as SGHNT and CDR2 as YENEEA. V lost 5 bases to trimming and J lost 5 bases; unmatched junction nucleotides: 2. Using reference TRBV11-3 and TRBJ1-1 for the parts outside the CDR3, the full variable domain is EAGVVQSPRYKIIEKKQPVAFWCNPISGHNTLYWYLQNLGQGPELLIRYENEEAVDDSQLPKDRFSAERLKGVDSTLKIQPAELGDSAVYLCASSQGETEAFFGQGTRLTVV.